Each of the 16 T cell receptor beta chains below was sequenced from the same sample in a study of blood T cell repertoires in COVID-19. Measured with immunoSEQ multiplex PCR; TCRdb has only the in-frame clones, and not every one. The table records 150,000 or so clones, almost 85% of them present only once. Sequencing used peripheral blood. Receptor source: a human donor with acute or convalescent COVID-19. The donor label of this sample is uncertain.

This chain uses TRBV19 with TRBJ1-5; 7 positions agree with TRBD1. Germline CDR1 is LNHDA and CDR2 is SQIVND (reference sequence). This CDR3 has 17 residues. Unmatched junction bases numbered 8, after V lost 3 bases and J lost 0 bases. CDR3 residues: CASSMADRLYSNQPQHF. The CDR3 DNA is TGTGCCAGTAGTATGGCGGACAGGCTTTATAGCAATCAGCCCCAGCATTTT. Together with reference TRBV19 and TRBJ1-5, the CDR3 gives the full variable domain: DGGITQSPKYLFRKEGQNVTLSCEQNLNHDAMYWYRQDPGQGLRLIYYSQIVNDFQKGDIAEGYSVSREKKESFPLTVTSAQKNPTAFYLCASSMADRLYSNQPQHFGDGTRLSIL.

The V call is TRBV5-8, the J call TRBJ2-5, with a possible D match to TRBD1 (6 bases). The ends were cut back, 4 bases at V and 7 bases at J, with 20 bases in the middle. The germline gives CDR1 SGHTS, CDR2 YDEGEE. The CDR3 consists of 15 residues. CDR3 in amino acids: CASSVQGPLSRTQYF. The CDR3 region has the DNA TGTGCCAGCAGCGTACAGGGTCCCCTTTCTAGGACCCAGTACTTC.

This clone was seen once. This chain uses TRBV9 with TRBJ1-2, with 7 positions matching TRBD1. Unmatched junction bases numbered 9, after V lost 0 bases and J lost 7 bases. Germline lookup yields CDR1 SGDLS and CDR2 YYNGEE. The CDR3 contains 15 residues. The CDR3 DNA follows: TGTGCCAGCAGCGTAGATAGGGGGCGCGGTGGTGGCTACACCTTC. This codes for CASSVDRGRGGGYTF.

The chain carries TRBV5-8 and TRBJ1-5, with 11 positions matching TRBD1. Germline lookup yields CDR1 SGHTS and CDR2 YDEGEE. The trim removed 0 bases at V and 6 bases at J, leaving 11 bases unmatched. The CDR3 totals 18 residues. CDR3 nucleotides: TGTGCCAGCAGCTTGGCTGGACGAGGGACAGGGGGAGGTCAGCCCCAGCATTTT. This translates into CASSLAGRGTGGGQPQHF.

The gene calls are TRBV13 and TRBJ2-1; 15 bases line up with TRBD2. Per germline, CDR1 PRHDT and CDR2 FYEKMQ (reference sequence). With V trimmed by 5 bases and J by 9 bases, 17 bases remained unmatched. This CDR3 region has 19 residues. The CDR3 loop is CASSPRTSGGAGKLGEQFF. The CDR3 DNA reads TGTGCCAGCAGCCCCCGGACTAGCGGGGGGGCCGGAAAACTCGGTGAGCAGTTCTTC.

The chain combines TRBV18 with TRBJ1-4; TRBD1 might be the D (6 bases). Per the germline V gene, CDR1 is KGHSH and CDR2 is LQKENI. The CDR3 sequence is 13 residues long. Trimming stripped 8 bases from V and 4 bases from J, with 11 bases between. The CDR3, as DNA: TGTGCCAGCACCGGACAGATTAATGAAAAACTGTTTTTT. As protein: CASTGQINEKLFF.

The rearrangement joins TRBV6-5 to TRBJ1-1, with TRBD1 as a possible D gene (5 bases). The V gene lost 11 bases and the J gene lost 9 bases, with 25 bases spanning the gap. Germline V gene data show CDR1 as MNHEY and CDR2 as SVGAGI. The CDR3 contains 14 residues. Here the CDR3 DNA reads TGTGCCTGCGCAATCTGGGGGGAGAGGCGGCAAGCTTTCTTT. Encoded protein: CACAIWGERRQAFF.

This chain connects TRBV19 to TRBJ1-4; D gene ambiguous. The CDR3 spans 13 residues. Germline V gives CDR1 LNHDA, CDR2 SQIVND (reference sequence). Trimming left V 3 bases short and J 4 bases short, with 6 bases between. In DNA form, the CDR3 reads TGTGCCAGTAGTATGTTTATTAATGAAAAACTGTTTTTT. It codes for CASSMFINEKLFF. The full variable domain, in which reference TRBV19 and TRBJ1-4 provide the parts outside the CDR3, is DGGITQSPKYLFRKEGQNVTLSCEQNLNHDAMYWYRQDPGQGLRLIYYSQIVNDFQKGDIAEGYSVSREKKESFPLTVTSAQKNPTAFYLCASSMFINEKLFFGSGTQLSVL.

The chain uses TRBV6-1 and TRBJ2-3; unclear D gene. CDR3 length: 13 amino acids. The germline CDR1 and CDR2 sequences are MNHNS and SASEGT. The V end was cut by 3 bases, the J end by 3 bases, with 7 bases between. DNA for the CDR3: TGTGCCAGCAGTGAGTTCGGGACAGATACGCAGTATTTT. Protein product: CASSEFGTDTQYF.

V is TRBV6-1 and J is TRBJ2-1; TRBD2 agrees at 11 bases. This CDR3 has 15 residues. V was clipped by 2 bases and J by 6 bases; unmatched bases: 3. Per the germline V gene, CDR1 is MNHNS and CDR2 is SASEGT. The CDR3: CASSEIAGGSNEQFF. The CDR3 DNA sequence: TGTGCCAGCAGTGAAATAGCGGGGGGGTCCAATGAGCAGTTCTTC.

The V and J genes are TRBV18 and TRBJ2-6; the match to TRBD1 covers 9 bases. Looked up from germline, CDR1 is KGHSH and CDR2 is LQKENI. V was pared by 3 bases and J by 1 base, with 4 bases of the junction left unmatched. The CDR3 consists of 17 residues. This CDR3 reads CASSPPGQGSGANVLTF. The CDR3 DNA sequence: TGTGCCAGCTCACCCCCGGGACAGGGATCTGGGGCCAACGTCCTGACTTTC.

The chain uses TRBV12-3 or TRBV12-4 and TRBJ1-2, with no clear D. The CDR3 is made up of 12 amino acids. V was pared by 2 bases and J by 7 bases, with 8 bases between. CDR3 amino acids: CASSLMAGGYTF. The CDR3 bases are TGTGCCAGCAGTTTAATGGCGGGTGGCTACACCTTC.

V gene TRBV7-2 combines with J gene TRBJ1-2; D might be TRBD1 (6 bases). CDR1 and CDR2 from the germline V gene are SGHTA and FQGNSA. The CDR3 consists of 14 residues. V shed 2 bases and J shed 3 bases, with 10 bases lying between them. The CDR3 sequence: CASSLLTGYYGYTF. In DNA form, the CDR3 reads TGTGCCAGCAGCTTACTAACAGGGTACTATGGCTACACCTTC.

This chain uses TRBV5-5 with TRBJ1-1; D ambiguous. Germline assignment: CDR1 SGHKS and CDR2 YYEKEE (reference sequence). V lost 2 bases and J 2 bases, leaving 22 bases between the germline ends. The CDR3 contains 18 residues. The CDR3: CASSFLHSKDKINTEAFF. CDR3 nucleotides: TGTGCCAGCAGCTTCCTCCACAGTAAGGATAAAATAAACACTGAAGCTTTCTTT.

The chain carries TRBV19 and TRBJ1-2, with D perhaps matching TRBD1 (5 bases). Trimming took off 5 bases at V and 4 bases at J, with 20 bases between the two ends. Germline loops: CDR1 LNHDA, CDR2 SQIVND (reference sequence). The CDR3 totals 16 residues. CDR3 bases: TGTGCCAGTAGTTCCGGAAGCAGGGATTTCAGCTATGGCTACACCTTC. Protein: CASSSGSRDFSYGYTF.

The genes are TRBV7-9 and TRBJ2-5; TRBD1 matches 9 bases. The CDR3 totals 17 residues. With 3 bases clipped from V and 2 bases from J, the junction kept 10 bases outside the gene matches. Germline loops: CDR1 SEHNR, CDR2 FQNEAQ (reference sequence). The CDR3 loop is CASSFYPGTGYQETQYF. CDR3 DNA: TGTGCCAGCAGCTTCTATCCCGGGACAGGGTATCAAGAGACCCAGTACTTC.